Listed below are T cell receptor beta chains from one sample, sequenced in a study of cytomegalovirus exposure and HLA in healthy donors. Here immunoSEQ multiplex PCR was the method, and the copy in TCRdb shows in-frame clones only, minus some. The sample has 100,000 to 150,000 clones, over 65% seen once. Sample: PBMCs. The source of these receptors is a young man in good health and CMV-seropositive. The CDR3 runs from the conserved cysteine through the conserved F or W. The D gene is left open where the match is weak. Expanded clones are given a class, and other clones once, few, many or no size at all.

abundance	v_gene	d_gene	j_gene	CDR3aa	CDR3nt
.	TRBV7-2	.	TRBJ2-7	CASKRGGNYEQYF	TGTGCCAGCAAAAGGGGGGGAAACTACGAGCAGTACTTC
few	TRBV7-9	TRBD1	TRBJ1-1	CASRAGGRTEAFF	TGTGCCAGCAGGGCAGGGGGCCGCACTGAAGCTTTCTTT
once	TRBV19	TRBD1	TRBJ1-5	CASWDSPFRAQHF	TGTGCCAGCTGGGACAGCCCGTTCCGCGCCCAGCATTTT
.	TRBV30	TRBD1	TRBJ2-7	CAWEGTARTNSYEQYF	TGTGCCTGGGAAGGGACAGCCCGAACAAATTCCTACGAGCAGTACTTC
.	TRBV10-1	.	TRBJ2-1	CASSDMGAGYNEQFF	TGCGCCAGCAGTGATATGGGGGCCGGCTACAATGAGCAGTTCTTC
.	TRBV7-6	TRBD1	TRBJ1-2	CASSLGQDVYGYTF	TGTGCCAGCAGCCTCGGACAGGATGTCTATGGCTACACCTTC
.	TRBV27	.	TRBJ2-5	CASSPQYQETQYF	TGTGCCAGCAGTCCCCAGTACCAAGAGACCCAGTACTTC
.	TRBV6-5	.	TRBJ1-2	CASSYGLNYGYTF	TGTGCCAGCAGTTATGGGCTTAACTATGGCTACACCTTC
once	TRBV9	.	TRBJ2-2	CASSGGLYPGELFF	TGTGCCAGCAGCGGGGGGCTTTACCCCGGGGAGCTGTTTTTT
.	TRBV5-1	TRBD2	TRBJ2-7	CASSRGAGGAPSYEQYF	TGCGCCAGCAGCAGGGGTGCGGGAGGTGCTCCCTCGTACGAGCAGTACTTC
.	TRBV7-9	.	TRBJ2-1	CASSLVRLSNNEQFF	TGTGCCAGCAGCTTAGTCAGGCTATCCAACAATGAGCAGTTCTTC
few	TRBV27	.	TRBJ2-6	CASSLFGSPGANVLTF	TGTGCCAGCAGTTTATTCGGTTCGCCTGGGGCCAACGTCCTGACTTTC
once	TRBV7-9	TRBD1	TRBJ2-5	CASSLPRTGIMDFVETQYF	TGTGCCAGCAGCCTTCCTCGGACAGGGATTATGGATTTCGTCGAGACCCAGTACTTC
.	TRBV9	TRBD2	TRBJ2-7	CASSVGGGDEQYF	TGTGCCAGCAGCGTAGGGGGAGGGGACGAGCAGTACTTC